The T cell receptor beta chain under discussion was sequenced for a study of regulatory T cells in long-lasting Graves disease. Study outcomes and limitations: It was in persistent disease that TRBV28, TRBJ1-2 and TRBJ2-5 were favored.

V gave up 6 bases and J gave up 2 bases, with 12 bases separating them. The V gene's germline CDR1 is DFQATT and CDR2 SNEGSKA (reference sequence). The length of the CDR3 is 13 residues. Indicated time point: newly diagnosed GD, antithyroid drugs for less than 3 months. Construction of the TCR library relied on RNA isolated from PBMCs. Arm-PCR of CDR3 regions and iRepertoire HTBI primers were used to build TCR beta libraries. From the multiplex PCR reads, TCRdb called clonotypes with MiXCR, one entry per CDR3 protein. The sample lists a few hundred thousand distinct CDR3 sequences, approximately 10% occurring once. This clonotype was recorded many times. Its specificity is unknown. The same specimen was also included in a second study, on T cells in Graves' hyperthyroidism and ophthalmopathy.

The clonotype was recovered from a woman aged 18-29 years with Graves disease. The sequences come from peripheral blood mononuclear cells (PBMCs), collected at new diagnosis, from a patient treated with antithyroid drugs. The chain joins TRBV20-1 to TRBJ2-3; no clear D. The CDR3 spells CSAALRNTDTQYF. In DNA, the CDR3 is TGCAGTGCCGCATTGCGGAACACAGATACGCAGTATTTT.